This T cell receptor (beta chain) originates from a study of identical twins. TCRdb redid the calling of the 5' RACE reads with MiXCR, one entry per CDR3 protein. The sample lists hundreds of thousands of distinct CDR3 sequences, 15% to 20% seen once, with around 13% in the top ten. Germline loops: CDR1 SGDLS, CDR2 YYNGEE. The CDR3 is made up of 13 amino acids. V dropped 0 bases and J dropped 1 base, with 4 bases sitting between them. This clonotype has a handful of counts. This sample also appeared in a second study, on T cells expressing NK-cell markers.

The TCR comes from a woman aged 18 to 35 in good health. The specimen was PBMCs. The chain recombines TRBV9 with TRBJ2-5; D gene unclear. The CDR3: CASSVGPQETQYF. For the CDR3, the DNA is TGTGCCAGCAGCGTAGGCCCCCAAGAGACCCAGTACTTC. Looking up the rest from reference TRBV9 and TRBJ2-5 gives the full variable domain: DSGVTQTPKHLITATGQRVTLRCSPRSGDLSVYWYQQSLDQGLQFLIQYYNGEERAKGNILERFSAQQFPDLHSELNLSSLELGDSALYFCASSVGPQETQYFGPGTRLLVL.